This is a list of T cell receptor beta chains from one sample in a study of radiotherapy plus CTLA-4 blockade in lung cancer. This table comes from immunoSEQ multiplex PCR, and its TCRdb copy is limited to in-frame clones, with some not included. The data show roughly 62,000 clones, with 65% to 85% seen just once and approximately 2.9% held by the top ten. Sequencing was performed on peripheral blood, taken from a patient treated with radiotherapy plus ipilimumab. These receptor sequences come from a human donor with non-small cell lung cancer who had a complete response to radiotherapy plus ipilimumab. CDR3s include the opening cysteine and the closing phenylalanine or tryptophan. A D gene is named only where the DNA matches it firmly. Only part of the rows carry a size: once, few, many, or a class if the clone is expanded.

TRBD1	TRBJ1-2	TRBV6-1	.	CASSLQGQPPYGYTF	TGTGCCAGCAGCCTCCAGGGACAGCCCCCCTATGGCTACACCTTC
TRBD1	TRBJ1-2	TRBV7-2	.	CASSLNSGTGVYGYTF	TGTGCCAGCAGCCTAAACTCCGGGACAGGGGTCTATGGCTACACCTTC
.	TRBJ2-1	TRBV5-1	once	CASSLGAPRDEQFF	TGCGCCAGCAGCTTGGGAGCCCCCCGGGATGAGCAGTTCTTC
.	TRBJ1-1	TRBV5-6	.	CASSWAGDTEAFF	TGTGCCAGCAGCTGGGCAGGGGACACTGAAGCTTTCTTT
.	TRBJ2-5	TRBV29-1	.	CSVAYLAMRETQYF	TGCAGCGTAGCCTACCTGGCCATGAGGGAGACCCAGTACTTC
.	TRBJ1-2	TRBV28	few	CASSLTGYGYTF	TGTGCCAGCAGCTTGACGGGATATGGCTACACCTTC
.	TRBJ2-7	TRBV6-1	.	CASSEVEGAYEQYF	TGTGCCAGCAGTGAAGTCGAAGGAGCCTACGAGCAGTACTTC
.	TRBJ2-7	TRBV12-5	.	CASGLSRVGQGTSYEQYF	TGTGCTAGTGGTTTGTCCAGGGTCGGGCAGGGGACATCCTACGAGCAGTACTTC
.	TRBJ2-5	TRBV5-1	many	CASSSQSGVQTQYF	TGCGCCAGCAGCTCCCAGTCCGGGGTGCAGACCCAGTACTTC
.	TRBJ2-7	TRBV28	.	CASSNIAGRDKTPYEQYF	TGTGCCAGCAGTAACATTGCAGGCAGGGACAAAACCCCATACGAGCAGTACTTC
TRBD1	TRBJ1-4	TRBV5-6	.	CASSLGTDHEKLFF	TGTGCCAGCAGCTTAGGGACAGACCATGAAAAACTGTTTTTT
.	TRBJ2-1	TRBV5-1	few	CASSTLESLYNEQFF	TGCGCCAGCAGCACGCTGGAGAGTCTCTACAATGAGCAGTTCTTC
.	TRBJ2-7	TRBV11-2	.	CASSLGLVFEQYF	TGTGCCAGCAGCTTAGGACTAGTGTTCGAGCAGTACTTC
TRBD1	TRBJ2-5	TRBV27	.	CASSAWPGTGVGTQYF	TGTGCCAGCAGCGCCTGGCCCGGGACAGGGGTTGGGACCCAGTACTTC
.	TRBJ1-1	TRBV10-1	few	CASSENRNTEAFF	TGCGCCAGCAGTGAGAATAGGAACACTGAAGCTTTCTTT
TRBD2	TRBJ2-1	TRBV19	.	CASKDGGSGRRGEQFF	TGTGCCAGTAAGGACGGGGGTAGCGGGAGGCGCGGTGAGCAGTTCTTC
TRBD1	TRBJ2-2	TRBV19	.	CASRGYGTGDTGELFF	TGTGCCAGTAGGGGGTACGGGACAGGTGACACCGGGGAGCTGTTTTTT
.	TRBJ2-2	TRBV5-4	few	CASGAAGTGELFF	TGTGCCAGCGGCGCGGCGGGCACCGGGGAGCTGTTTTTT
.	TRBJ1-1	TRBV5-1	many	CASIGQNTEAFF	TGCGCCAGTATAGGACAGAACACTGAAGCTTTCTTT
TRBD1	TRBJ2-7	TRBV5-8	.	CASSLSGTGYYEQYF	TGTGCCAGCAGCCTCTCCGGGACAGGCTACTACGAGCAGTACTTC
.	TRBJ2-7	TRBV5-1	once	CASSLSRVGEQYF	TGCGCCAGCAGCCTTTCCAGGGTCGGCGAGCAGTACTTC
TRBD1	TRBJ1-4	TRBV7-8	.	CASSRRQGANNEKLFF	TGTGCCAGCAGCAGGAGACAGGGGGCAAATAATGAAAAACTGTTTTTT
TRBD2	TRBJ2-7	TRBV30	few	CAWSHLAGASYEQYF	TGTGCCTGGAGTCATCTAGCGGGAGCTTCCTACGAGCAGTACTTC
TRBD1	TRBJ2-7	TRBV6-5	.	CASSYRGGTGGFEQYF	TGTGCCAGCAGTTACAGAGGTGGGACAGGGGGTTTCGAGCAGTACTTC
TRBD1	TRBJ2-7	TRBV28	.	CASSSPLSRDRLYEQYF	TGTGCCAGCAGTTCCCCCCTCTCCCGGGACAGACTTTACGAGCAGTACTTC
.	TRBJ2-4	TRBV19	few	CASSIGGQGSYTDIQYF	TGTGCCAGTAGTATTGGTGGGCAGGGTAGTTATACGGACATTCAGTACTTC
TRBD2	TRBJ2-1	TRBV29-1	.	CSVKGLAGGEQFF	TGCAGCGTAAAAGGACTAGCGGGAGGGGAGCAGTTCTTC
.	TRBJ2-1	TRBV30	few	CAWTESSYNEQFF	TGTGCCTGGACGGAGAGCTCCTACAATGAGCAGTTCTTC
.	TRBJ2-3	TRBV6-5	.	CASRNIQPTDTQYF	TGTGCCAGCAGAAACATACAGCCCACAGATACGCAGTATTTT